Below are 31 T cell receptor beta chains sequenced from a single sample in a study of blood T cell repertoires in COVID-19. The table came from immunoSEQ multiplex PCR; TCRdb's copy has only in-frame clones and leaves some out. Here the sample spans over 100,000 clones, 85% to 90% being singletons. Sequenced material: peripheral blood. The receptors come from a human donor in a cohort sampled during active COVID-19.

About this clone: This sample also contains other DNA sequences that code for the same CDR3. V and J are TRBV5-1 and TRBJ2-7, with TRBD1 matching 11 bases. Germline-derived CDR1 and CDR2 are SGHRS and YFSETQ. Trimming at V came to 4 bases and at J to 1 base, leaving 4 bases not matched to a gene. The CDR3 totals 15 residues. Written as DNA, the CDR3 is TGCGCCAGCAGCCCTGGACAGGGGGCATCCTACGAGCAGTACTTC. Translated, it gives CASSPGQGASYEQYF.

The chain combines TRBV18 with TRBJ1-1, with 8 nucleotides matching TRBD1. CDR1 KGHSH and CDR2 LQKENI come from the germline V gene. This CDR3 region has 15 residues. The V gene end was trimmed by 6 bases and the J gene end by 1 base; junction bases not matched to a gene: 7. The CDR3 loop reads CASSWDRPPNTEAFF. In DNA form, the CDR3 reads TGTGCCAGCTCCTGGGACAGGCCTCCGAACACTGAAGCTTTCTTT.

V is TRBV4-1 and J is TRBJ2-7; 10 bases are a match to TRBD2. CDR1 and CDR2 from the germline V gene are MGHRA and YSYEKL. Losses at the gene ends were 1 base for V and 3 bases for J; bases not matched to a gene: 6. The length of the CDR3 is 16 residues. This CDR3 is CASSQAAAGGLYEQYF. The CDR3 DNA sequence: TGCGCCAGCAGCCAAGCGGCAGCGGGAGGGCTCTACGAGCAGTACTTC.

The chain recombines TRBV9 with TRBJ2-3; 10 bases are shared with TRBD2. The germline V gene has CDR1 SGDLS and CDR2 YYNGEE. This CDR3 region has 16 residues. The V and J ends lost 4 bases and 0 bases, in that order; junction bases with no gene match: 5. For the CDR3, the DNA is TGTGCCAGCAGCTCCCGGACTAGCGGAAGCACAGATACGCAGTATTTT. It yields the protein CASSSRTSGSTDTQYF.

This clone has a single count. This sequence joins TRBV19 and TRBJ1-1; tentative D call: TRBD1 (6 bases). This CDR3 spans 16 amino acids. Trimming removed 2 bases from V and 1 base from J, with 14 bases in between. Germline V CDR1 and CDR2: LNHDA, SQIVND (reference sequence). The CDR3 bases are TGTGCCAGTAGTATACCCAGGGGCGGCGGGAACACTGAAGCTTTCTTT. Residues: CASSIPRGGGNTEAFF.

In its sample, this clone was seen once. The rearrangement uses TRBV12-5 and TRBJ2-7, with D perhaps matching TRBD1 (5 bases). There are 17 residues in the CDR3. CDR1 is LGHNT, CDR2 FRNRAP, per germline. V was pared by 0 bases and J by 2 bases, with 17 bases between. CDR3 loop: CASGLVIAGQETYEQYF. The CDR3 DNA reads TGTGCTAGTGGTTTGGTGATCGCTGGACAAGAAACCTACGAGCAGTACTTC.

The chain is built from TRBV18 and TRBJ1-5; D is uncertain. The CDR3 is 15 amino acids. The germline CDR1 and CDR2 sequences are KGHSH and LQKENI. V dropped 2 bases and J dropped 0 bases, with 8 bases sitting between them. The CDR3 DNA is TGTGCCAGCTCACCAGCAGGCGTTAGCAATCAGCCCCAGCATTTT. It specifies CASSPAGVSNQPQHF.

The chain is built from TRBV7-9 and TRBJ2-2; TRBD2 aligns across 12 bases. Germline V gene sequence: CDR1 SEHNR, CDR2 FQNEAQ (reference sequence). V lost 0 bases to trimming and J lost 6 bases; unmatched junction nucleotides: 11. The CDR3 totals 19 residues. CDR3 sequence: CASSLAALAGGPWAGELFF. As DNA, the CDR3 is TGTGCCAGCAGCTTAGCGGCCCTAGCGGGAGGGCCTTGGGCCGGGGAGCTGTTTTTT.

The chain couples TRBV28 to TRBJ1-2, with D unclear. The CDR3 is made up of 15 amino acids. Deletions cut 1 base from V and 4 bases from J, with 13 bases between. Germline V gene data show CDR1 as MDHEN and CDR2 as SYDVKM. Here the CDR3 DNA reads TGTGCCAGCAGTTTATTCCCCCGGGATCCCTATGGCTACACCTTC. It yields the protein CASSLFPRDPYGYTF.

The V gene is TRBV28, the J gene TRBJ2-3, with D possibly TRBD1 on 5 matching bases. V lost 2 bases, J lost 2 bases, and 8 bases lay in between. The CDR3 covers 14 residues. Germline-derived CDR1 and CDR2 are MDHEN and SYDVKM. The CDR3 DNA reads as TGTGCCAGCAGTTTAAGGGGCTTCACAGATACGCAGTATTTT. Protein product: CASSLRGFTDTQYF.

The chain carries TRBV24-1 and TRBJ2-6; 12 bases line up with TRBD2. This CDR3 spans 19 amino acids. V was clipped by 4 bases and J by 3 bases; unmatched bases: 9. Germline-derived CDR1 and CDR2 are KGHDR and SFDVKD. CDR3 residues: CATSEPGLAGFFGANVLTF. Written as DNA, the CDR3 is TGTGCCACCAGTGAACCAGGACTAGCGGGATTTTTTGGGGCCAACGTCCTGACTTTC.

Details on this clone: This specimen includes other DNA sequences encoding the same CDR3. V usage is TRBV5-1 and J usage is TRBJ1-1, with a weak D call TRBD1 (6 bases). CDR3 size: 13 residues. The germline V gene encodes CDR1 SGHRS and CDR2 YFSETQ. Trimming pared 4 bases from V and 1 base from J, leaving 8 bases between. The DNA for the CDR3 is TGCGCCAGCAGCCGAGGGGGGAACACTGAAGCTTTCTTT. It is translated as CASSRGGNTEAFF.

This clone was found many times. The V and J genes are TRBV28 and TRBJ1-3; D ambiguous. Trimming shortened V by 8 bases and J by 2 bases, and 13 bases separated the two germline ends. The germline gives CDR1 MDHEN, CDR2 SYDVKM. This CDR3 comprises 14 residues. CDR3 DNA: TGTGCCAGCGGTCCGTGGTTAGCTGGAAACACCATATATTTT. Its translation: CASGPWLAGNTIYF.

The CDR3 coding sequence is TGCGCCAGCAGCCGGGCCGGATCTAGCGGGGGCACAGATACGCAGTATTTT. It translates to CASSRAGSSGGTDTQYF. The gene calls are TRBV5-1 and TRBJ2-3; 9 nucleotides agree with TRBD2. The CDR3 loop spans 17 amino acids. The ends lost 4 bases at V and 1 base at J; junction bases unmatched: 10. Germline CDR1 and CDR2: SGHRS and YFSETQ.

The V call is TRBV7-2, the J call TRBJ2-2, with a weak D call TRBD2 (5 bases). Per germline, CDR1 SGHTA and CDR2 FQGNSA. The CDR3 runs to 16 residues. V was shortened by 4 bases and J by 5 bases, with 17 bases between the two germline ends. CDR3 in DNA: TGTGCCAGCAGCTCGCCCCGGAAACTAGGGACCGGGGAGCTGTTTTTT. Encoded protein: CASSSPRKLGTGELFF.

This rearrangement joins TRBV2 to TRBJ2-3; D perhaps matches TRBD2 (5 bases). Looked up from germline, CDR1 is SNHLY and CDR2 is FYNNEI. V shed 6 bases and J shed 2 bases, with 18 bases lying between them. The CDR3 is 16 residues long. The CDR3 DNA sequence: TGTGCCAGCAGGGAGAGACCGACGGGGAACACAGATACGCAGTATTTT. Translation: CASRERPTGNTDTQYF.

The chain couples TRBV4-1 to TRBJ1-6; 9 nucleotides align to TRBD1. The CDR3 extends over 15 amino acids. The V gene end was trimmed by 3 bases and the J gene end by 8 bases; junction bases not matched to a gene: 5. Germline V gene lookup returns CDR1 MGHRA and CDR2 YSYEKL. The CDR3 nucleotides are TGCGCCAGCAGCCAGGGCCGGACAGGGGATTCACCCCTCCACTTT. Translating gives CASSQGRTGDSPLHF.

V is TRBV15 and J is TRBJ2-3, with 8 bases aligning to TRBD1. The germline V gene has CDR1 LNHNV and CDR2 YYDKDF (reference sequence). Trimming removed 0 bases from V and 6 bases from J; junction bases left unmatched: 14. This CDR3 comprises 18 residues. The CDR3 DNA sequence: TGTGCCACCAGCAGAGATCTCCGGCCAGGGGGCATCGATGATACGCAGTATTTT. This sequence encodes CATSRDLRPGGIDDTQYF.

The chain has TRBV6-5 and TRBJ1-1, with D unclear. V was shortened by 7 bases and J by 3 bases, with 12 bases between the two germline ends. CDR1 MNHEY and CDR2 SVGAGI come from the germline V gene. The CDR3 covers 13 residues. CDR3 nucleotide sequence: TGTGCCAGCATTATATCCCGGGACACTGAAGCTTTCTTT. This sequence encodes CASIISRDTEAFF.

This clone was seen just once. The chain links TRBV27 to TRBJ2-2; 13 nucleotides line up with TRBD2. Germline V lookup: CDR1 MNHEY, CDR2 SMNVEV (reference sequence). Trimming cost V 5 bases and J 5 bases; bases outside gene matches: 5. This CDR3 is built from 16 residues. CDR3 protein: CASSPGLAGATGELFF. Here the CDR3 DNA reads TGTGCCAGCAGTCCAGGACTAGCGGGAGCTACCGGGGAGCTGTTTTTT.

V is TRBV11-3 and J is TRBJ2-2, with 8 bases that match TRBD1. Germline-derived CDR1 and CDR2 are SGHNT and YENEEA. The V and J ends lost 5 bases and 0 bases, in that order; junction bases with no gene match: 2. CDR3 length: 15 amino acids. CDR3 nucleotides: TGTGCCAGCAGCCCGACAGGGGCGAACACCGGGGAGCTGTTTTTT. As protein: CASSPTGANTGELFF.

The chain uses TRBV5-4 and TRBJ1-1; 11 positions agree with TRBD1. CDR3 length equals 16 residues. Germline CDR1 is SGHNT and CDR2 is YYREEE (reference sequence). The ends lost 4 bases at V and 3 bases at J; junction bases unmatched: 8. CDR3 coding DNA: TGTGCCAGCAGCAAGGACAGGGGGCAGGTGGACACTGAAGCTTTCTTT. Translation gives CASSKDRGQVDTEAFF.

This rearrangement joins TRBV5-8 to TRBJ2-1; 7 bases agree with TRBD2. The junction had 6 bases not matched to a gene; V was cut back by 6 bases and J by 6 bases. The CDR3 has 13 residues. The germline V gene has CDR1 SGHTS and CDR2 YDEGEE. The DNA of the CDR3 is TGTGCCAGCAATCGCGGGAGACTCAATGAGCAGTTCTTC. Amino acids: CASNRGRLNEQFF.

The chain combines TRBV4-2 with TRBJ1-2; 10 positions match TRBD1. The CDR3 runs 16 residues. The ends lost 2 bases at V and 8 bases at J; junction bases unmatched: 11. Germline values: CDR1 LGHNA, CDR2 YNFKEQ. CDR3: CASSQKTGTGVYGYTF. The CDR3 DNA reads as TGTGCCAGCAGCCAAAAAACGGGGACAGGGGTTTACGGCTACACCTTC.

The rearrangement joins TRBV28 to TRBJ1-5; D unclear. Trimming took off 7 bases at V and 4 bases at J, with 11 bases between the two ends. This CDR3 comprises 13 residues. Germline V gives CDR1 MDHEN, CDR2 SYDVKM. CDR3 coding DNA: TGTGCCAGCACCCCCGGAGGGAATCAGCCCCAGCATTTT. Its translation: CASTPGGNQPQHF.

The V and J genes are TRBV5-8 and TRBJ1-5, with D tentatively TRBD1 (5 bases). The V end was cut by 5 bases, the J end by 4 bases, with 19 bases between. The CDR3 runs to 16 residues. CDR1 is SGHTS and CDR2 is YDEGEE in the germline V gene. This CDR3 reads CASRHRTTLTNQPQHF. The CDR3 DNA is TGTGCCAGCAGGCACCGGACAACCCTCACGAATCAGCCCCAGCATTTT.

This clone was picked up many times. The chain joins TRBV20-1 to TRBJ1-5; weak D call: TRBD1 (6 bases). V lost 3 bases and J lost 5, with 14 bases in between. CDR3 length: 14 residues. The germline V gene has CDR1 DFQATT and CDR2 SNEGSKA (reference sequence). CDR3 DNA sequence: TGCAGTGCTAGTGACAGGATGGATTATCAGCCCCAGCATTTT. Translated, it gives CSASDRMDYQPQHF.

The chain is built from TRBV5-1 and TRBJ2-1; D is undetermined. Trimming stripped 1 base from V and 7 bases from J, with 9 bases between. The CDR3 sequence is 13 residues long. CDR1 is SGHRS, CDR2 YFSETQ, per germline. Here the CDR3 reads CASSLSEPNEQFF. The DNA of the CDR3 is TGCGCCAGCAGCTTGAGCGAGCCAAATGAGCAGTTCTTC.

The chain combines TRBV11-3 with TRBJ2-3; tentative D call: TRBD1 (6 bases). Looked up from germline, CDR1 is SGHNT and CDR2 is YENEEA. This CDR3 region has 16 residues. Trimming left V 6 bases short and J 6 bases short, with 22 bases between. The CDR3 spells CASSSRTELDSDTQYF. The DNA of the CDR3 is TGTGCCAGCAGTTCCCGGACAGAGCTTGATTCCGATACGCAGTATTTT.

The V gene is TRBV25-1, the J gene TRBJ2-2; a weak D match, TRBD2 (5 bases). The CDR3 length is 14 residues. V gave up 6 bases and J gave up 3 bases, with 11 bases separating them. Germline V gene sequence: CDR1 MGHDK, CDR2 SYGVNS. The CDR3 here is CASSGGGDTGELFF. The CDR3 nucleotides are TGTGCCAGCAGCGGAGGTGGGGACACCGGGGAGCTGTTTTTT.

This clone came up a few times. V gene TRBV19 combines with J gene TRBJ1-5; no firm D call. Germline assignment: CDR1 LNHDA and CDR2 SQIVND (reference sequence). The V end lost 3 bases, the J end lost 0 bases, and 12 bases lay between the germline ends. The CDR3 is 16 residues long. The CDR3 loop is CASSISWTYSNQPQHF. Written as DNA, the CDR3 is TGTGCCAGTAGTATCTCTTGGACTTATAGCAATCAGCCCCAGCATTTT. The full variable domain, with the rest looked up from reference TRBV19 and TRBJ1-5, is DGGITQSPKYLFRKEGQNVTLSCEQNLNHDAMYWYRQDPGQGLRLIYYSQIVNDFQKGDIAEGYSVSREKKESFPLTVTSAQKNPTAFYLCASSISWTYSNQPQHFGDGTRLSIL.